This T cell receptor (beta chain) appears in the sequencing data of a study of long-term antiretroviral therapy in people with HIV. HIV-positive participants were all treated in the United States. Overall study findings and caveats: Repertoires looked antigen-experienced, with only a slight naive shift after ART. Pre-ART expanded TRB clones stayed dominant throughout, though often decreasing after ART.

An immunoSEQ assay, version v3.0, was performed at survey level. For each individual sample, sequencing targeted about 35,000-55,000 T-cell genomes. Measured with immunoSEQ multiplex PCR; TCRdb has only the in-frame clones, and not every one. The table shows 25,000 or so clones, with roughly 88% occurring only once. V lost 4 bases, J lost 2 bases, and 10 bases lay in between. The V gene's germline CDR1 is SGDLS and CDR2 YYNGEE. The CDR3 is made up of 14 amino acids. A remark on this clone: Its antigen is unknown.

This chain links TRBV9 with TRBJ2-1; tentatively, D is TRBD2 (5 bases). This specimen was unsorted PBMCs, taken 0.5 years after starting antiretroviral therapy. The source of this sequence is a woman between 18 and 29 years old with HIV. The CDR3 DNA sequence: TGTGCCAGCAGCACAAGACTAACCTACAATGAGCAGTTCTTC. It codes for CASSTRLTYNEQFF.